This TCR beta chain emerged from a study of identical twins. Study-level results: An excess of low generation probability was shown by twin-shared out-of-frame alpha sequences. Memory repertoires showed no such pattern, whereas abundant cord blood beta clonotypes carried fewer insertions.

The V gene end was trimmed by 10 bases and the J gene end by 0 bases; junction bases not matched to a gene: 9. CDR1 LNHDA and CDR2 SQIVND come from the germline V gene (reference sequence). This CDR3 contains 15 residues. Concerning this clonotype itself: What it binds is unknown.

TCRdb ran MiXCR on the 5' RACE reads and lists one entry per CDR3 protein. This table holds approximately 1.8 million distinct CDR3 sequences, around 33% found once. J is TRBJ2-3 and V is TRBV19, with TRBD2 matching over 8 bases. This TCR came from a newborn girl in good health. The source material was cord blood. DNA of the CDR3: TGTGCCACCCAACGAGCGGGGGCGAGCACAGATACGCAGTATTTT. Its protein product is CATQRAGASTDTQYF.